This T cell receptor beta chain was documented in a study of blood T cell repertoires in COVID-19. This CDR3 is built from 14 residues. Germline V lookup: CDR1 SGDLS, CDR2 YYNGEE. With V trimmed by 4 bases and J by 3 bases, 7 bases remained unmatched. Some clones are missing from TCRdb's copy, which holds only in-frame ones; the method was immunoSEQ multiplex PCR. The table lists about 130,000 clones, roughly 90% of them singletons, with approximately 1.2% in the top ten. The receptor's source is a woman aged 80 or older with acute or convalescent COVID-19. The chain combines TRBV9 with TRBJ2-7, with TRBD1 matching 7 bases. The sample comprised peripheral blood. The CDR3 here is CASSTRGDSYEQYF. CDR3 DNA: TGTGCCAGCAGCACCCGAGGGGACAGCTACGAGCAGTACTTC.